This T cell receptor (beta chain) was sequenced in a study of early T cells in non-severe SARS-CoV-2 infection. General observations from the study: Database matching using VDJdb favored anti-spike CD8 responses, with private and CD4 specificities left missing.

TCRdb fed the 5' RACE reads into MiXCR, producing one record per CDR3 protein. In the table there are approximately 69,000 distinct CDR3 sequences, roughly 12% of which are singletons. The CDR3 length is 15 residues. Germline V lookup: CDR1 SQVTM, CDR2 ANQGSEA. V lost 5 bases, J lost 0 bases, and 16 bases lay in between. This clonotype was observed at least ten times. Antigen: not known. This receptor was taken from an adult who was a healthcare worker with PCR-confirmed SARS-CoV-2 infection or an uninfected control (not recorded which). The sample was whole blood. This chain uses TRBV29-1 with TRBJ1-1, with D possibly being TRBD1 (5 bases). CDR3 DNA: TGCAGCGTTTCAGCTGGGTGGGGGATGAACACTGAAGCTTTCTTT. Residues: CSVSAGWGMNTEAFF.